Shown below are 28 T cell receptor beta chains from a single sample sequenced in a study of beta chain features in type 1 diabetes. The authors reverse transcribed all of the isolated RNA, so sequencing captured expressed TCRB transcripts. Clones were sequenced by immunoSEQ multiplex PCR, and TCRdb holds only the in-frame ones, with some missing. This sample has around 180,000 clones; 13% occur once, and the top ten carry approximately 0.64%. Sample: central memory CD4+ T cells from blood. The receptors were gathered from a woman younger than 35 in good health.

The rearrangement links TRBV5-1 to TRBJ2-1; D is perhaps TRBD1 (5 bases). Germline V gene lookup returns CDR1 SGHRS and CDR2 YFSETQ. The CDR3 spans 14 residues. V was cut by 1 base and J by 7 bases, with 12 bases left in between. Here the CDR3 DNA reads TGCGCCAGCAGCTTGTCCAGGGCGGTAAATGAGCAGTTCTTC. This codes for CASSLSRAVNEQFF. Supplemented by reference TRBV5-1 and TRBJ2-1, the full variable domain reads KAGVTQTPRYLIKTRGQQVTLSCSPISGHRSVSWYQQTPGQGLQFLFEYFSETQRNKGNFPGRFSGRQFSNSRSEMNVSTLELGDSALYLCASSLSRAVNEQFFGPGTRLTVL.

Here the CDR3 reads CASSLRRVGTEAFF. The DNA for the CDR3 is TGTGCCAGCAGCTTGCGCAGGGTCGGGACTGAAGCTTTCTTT. This chain uses TRBV7-9 with TRBJ1-1; possibly TRBD1 for D (5 bases). In germline, CDR1 is SEHNR, CDR2 FQNEAQ (reference sequence). This CDR3 is built from 14 residues. Trimming cost V 3 bases and J 5 bases, with 13 bases left between them.

The V call is TRBV5-6, the J call TRBJ1-5, with 7 bases that match TRBD1. The CDR3 contains 14 residues. Germline CDR1 SGHDT, CDR2 YYEEEE. V trimming: 4 bases; J trimming: 11 bases; junction bases outside the gene matches: 12. This CDR3 reads CASSLTGALRAQHF. The CDR3 nucleotides are TGTGCCAGCAGCCTAACAGGGGCCCTGCGGGCCCAGCATTTT.

The J gene is TRBJ1-5, the V gene TRBV7-9; D unresolved. Trimming pared 1 base from V and 3 bases from J, leaving 22 bases between. CDR3 size: 19 residues. Germline CDR1 SEHNR, CDR2 FQNEAQ (reference sequence). CDR3 sequence: CASSLVVGRRPLYNQPQHF. CDR3 bases: TGTGCCAGCAGCTTAGTGGTAGGCAGGCGCCCATTGTACAATCAGCCCCAGCATTTT.

V and J are TRBV4-2 and TRBJ2-7; D might be TRBD2 (6 bases). From germline, CDR1 is LGHNA and CDR2 YNFKEQ. The CDR3 extends over 16 amino acids. Trimming removed 1 base at V and 3 bases at J, with 16 bases between. The CDR3 reads CASSQVRASEGYEQYF. The CDR3 DNA is TGTGCCAGCAGCCAAGTGAGGGCTAGCGAGGGCTACGAGCAGTACTTC.

About this clone itself: Different DNA sequences within this sample yield the same CDR3. The genes are TRBV5-1 and TRBJ2-7; a possible D gene is TRBD1 (6 bases). Germline lookup yields CDR1 SGHRS and CDR2 YFSETQ. The V gene lost 2 bases and the J gene lost 2 bases, with 11 bases spanning the gap. The CDR3 has 14 residues. CDR3 region: CASSLRQGPYEQYF. The CDR3 DNA follows: TGCGCCAGCAGCTTACGGCAGGGGCCCTACGAGCAGTACTTC.

This clone was detected only a few times. The chain employs TRBV5-1 and TRBJ1-2; D gene uncertain. The V and J ends lost 0 bases and 0 bases respectively, with 3 bases between them. The germline V gene has CDR1 SGHRS and CDR2 YFSETQ. The CDR3 sequence is 13 residues long. The CDR3, as DNA: TGCGCCAGCAGCTTGGGAGCTAACTATGGCTACACCTTC. Its translation: CASSLGANYGYTF.

This clone was detected only once. The genes are TRBV5-6 and TRBJ2-7, with TRBD2 identical over 7 bases. CDR3 size: 16 residues. Germline V gives CDR1 SGHDT, CDR2 YYEEEE. J gave up 0 bases and V 0 bases, and 6 bases lay outside the gene matches. The CDR3: CASSLEASGLSYEQYF. The CDR3 DNA is TGTGCCAGCAGCTTGGAAGCTAGCGGACTCTCCTACGAGCAGTACTTC.

The chain links TRBV29-1 to TRBJ2-3, with 11 bases lining up with TRBD1. Germline V gene data show CDR1 as SQVTM and CDR2 as ANQGSEA. The trim removed 3 bases at V and 5 bases at J, leaving 4 bases unmatched. This CDR3 contains 14 residues. Here the CDR3 DNA reads TGCAGCGTTGAGGGACAGGGGGTCATAGATACGCAGTATTTT. As protein: CSVEGQGVIDTQYF.

This clone was observed a few times. The rearrangement uses TRBV9 and TRBJ1-1, with 10 bases that match TRBD1. Trimming at V came to 2 bases and at J to 10 bases, leaving 11 bases not matched to a gene. The length of the CDR3 is 15 residues. Germline lookup yields CDR1 SGDLS and CDR2 YYNGEE. The CDR3 reads CASSVRTGGGSGAFF. In DNA, the CDR3 is TGTGCCAGCAGCGTTAGGACAGGGGGGGGGTCAGGAGCTTTCTTT.

The V and J genes are TRBV6-5 and TRBJ2-7, with D possibly TRBD2 on 7 matching bases. V was trimmed by 6 bases and J by 6 bases, leaving 12 bases between them. Per germline, CDR1 MNHEY and CDR2 SVGAGI. This CDR3 comprises 12 residues. CDR3 protein: CASSLRGREQYF. In nucleotides, the CDR3 is TGTGCCAGCAGCCTGCGGGGGCGCGAGCAGTACTTC.

This clone was recorded many times. Here the CDR3 DNA reads TGTGCCAGCAGCCAAAACAGGGGATGGTATGGCTACACCTTC. It encodes CASSQNRGWYGYTF. The chain employs TRBV5-6 and TRBJ1-2, with 7 bases that match TRBD1. CDR3 length equals 14 residues. Germline-derived CDR1 and CDR2 are SGHDT and YYEEEE. V shed 4 bases, J shed 5 bases, and the junction held 8 bases outside the gene matches.

V and J are TRBV7-9 and TRBJ2-2; the D gene is possibly TRBD1 (5 bases). Trimming shortened V by 6 bases and J by 5 bases, and 10 bases separated the two germline ends. The CDR3 totals 13 residues. Germline V gives CDR1 SEHNR, CDR2 FQNEAQ (reference sequence). CDR3 in DNA: TGTGCCAGCAGACAGGCAAGGACCGGGGAGCTGTTTTTT. Translated, it gives CASRQARTGELFF. Full variable domain (rest looked up from reference TRBV7-9 and TRBJ2-2): DTGVSQNPRHKITKRGQNVTFRCDPISEHNRLYWYRQTLGQGPEFLTYFQNEAQLEKSRLLSDRFSAERPKGSFSTLEIQRTEQGDSAMYLCASRQARTGELFFGEGSRLTVL.

In this sample, this clone turned up a few times. The V gene is TRBV7-9, the J gene TRBJ2-2, with 11 bases identical to TRBD2. Germline V gene lookup returns CDR1 SEHNR and CDR2 FQNEAQ (reference sequence). The CDR3 extends over 16 amino acids. Germline trimming cut 5 bases from V and 5 bases from J; bases unmatched to any gene: 7. CDR3 DNA: TGTGCCAGCAGCGTTCGACTAGCGGGAAAGACCGGGGAGCTGTTTTTT. Its translation: CASSVRLAGKTGELFF.

This clone was counted a few times. The CDR3 is CASSRLAGTDNEQFF. The CDR3 nucleotides are TGTGCCAGCAGTAGACTAGCGGGGACCGACAATGAGCAGTTCTTC. The chain uses TRBV6-1 and TRBJ2-1, with 11 bases fitting TRBD2. J was trimmed by 5 bases and V by 5 bases; bases with no gene match: 5. CDR3 length equals 15 residues. Per the germline V gene, CDR1 is MNHNS and CDR2 is SASEGT.

This clone appeared a few times. The chain is built from TRBV4-1 and TRBJ1-2, with TRBD1 matching over 7 bases. J was trimmed by 6 bases and V by 7 bases; bases with no gene match: 8. The CDR3 loop spans 13 amino acids. Per germline, CDR1 MGHRA and CDR2 YSYEKL. CDR3 in amino acids: CASTLDRAHGYTF. The CDR3 DNA follows: TGCGCCAGCACCCTCGACAGGGCCCATGGCTACACCTTC.

Only a few counts were recorded for this clone. The V and J genes are TRBV7-3 and TRBJ2-1; D is possibly TRBD1 (6 bases). Looked up from germline, CDR1 is SGHTA and CDR2 is FQGTGA. Trimming took 3 bases from V and 5 from J, leaving 8 bases between them. There are 13 residues in the CDR3. In DNA form, the CDR3 reads TGTGCCAGCAGCTTTAGACAGGACAATGAGCAGTTCTTC. Protein: CASSFRQDNEQFF.

This clone appeared a few times. This sequence joins TRBV6-1 and TRBJ1-2; 8 bases match TRBD1. In germline, CDR1 is MNHNS, CDR2 SASEGT. J was trimmed by 4 bases and V by 2 bases; bases with no gene match: 3. The CDR3 has 14 amino acids. The CDR3 loop reads CASSETGGFYGYTF. The DNA for the CDR3 is TGTGCCAGCAGTGAAACAGGGGGATTCTATGGCTACACCTTC.

This rearrangement joins TRBV9 to TRBJ2-5; D might be TRBD1 (6 bases). The CDR3 has 16 residues. The V end lost 6 bases, the J end lost 4 bases, and 22 bases lay between the germline ends. Germline-derived CDR1 and CDR2 are SGDLS and YYNGEE. This CDR3 is CASTPEGGAYSETQYF. Here the CDR3 DNA reads TGTGCCAGCACCCCAGAAGGGGGAGCCTATTCAGAGACCCAGTACTTC.

This clone was seen only a few times. This chain joins TRBV29-1 and TRBJ2-7; 7 nucleotides agree with TRBD1. The germline CDR1 and CDR2 sequences are SQVTM and ANQGSEA. The CDR3 extends over 14 amino acids. With V trimmed by 0 bases and J by 3 bases, 5 bases remained unmatched. CDR3 nucleotides: TGCAGCGTTGAAGATCAAAACAGGGGCTACGAGCAGTACTTC. This gives the protein CSVEDQNRGYEQYF.

This clone was recorded a few times. V usage is TRBV29-1 and J usage is TRBJ2-1; maybe TRBD1 (5 bases). Germline CDR1 and CDR2: SQVTM and ANQGSEA. Trimming left V 5 bases short and J 0 bases short, with 11 bases between. CDR3 length: 14 residues. In nucleotides, the CDR3 is TGCAGCGTTCGAGACAGAAGCTCCTACAATGAGCAGTTCTTC. It yields the protein CSVRDRSSYNEQFF.

This clone was found a few times. V gene TRBV5-6 combines with J gene TRBJ2-7, with 7 bases matching TRBD2. The J segment lost 4 bases and the V segment lost 0 bases, leaving 7 bases of the junction unmatched. The CDR3 has 15 residues. From germline, CDR1 is SGHDT and CDR2 YYEEEE. DNA for the CDR3: TGTGCCAGCAGCTTGGTGGCTAGCGGTGTATACGAGCAGTACTTC. Translated: CASSLVASGVYEQYF.

V is TRBV14 and J is TRBJ1-1; D perhaps matches TRBD1 (5 bases). The CDR3 runs to 16 residues. The V gene's germline CDR1 is SGHDN and CDR2 FVKESK. Trimming took off 6 bases at V and 5 bases at J, with 22 bases between the two ends. Written as DNA, the CDR3 is TGTGCCAGCAGACCTCCCCTCGGGGGGGGAATTACTGAAGCTTTCTTT. Translated: CASRPPLGGGITEAFF.

The chain has TRBV28 and TRBJ1-4, with 8 bases fitting TRBD1. Germline-derived CDR1 and CDR2 are MDHEN and SYDVKM. This CDR3 is 13 amino acids long. V dropped 7 bases and J dropped 6; count of bases not matched to a gene: 4. The CDR3 sequence is CASNRGEDEKLFF. DNA of the CDR3: TGTGCCAGCAACAGGGGGGAGGATGAAAAACTGTTTTTT.

This chain uses TRBV30 with TRBJ1-1; D is undetermined. The CDR3 spans 12 residues. V was trimmed by 2 bases and J by 4 bases, leaving 8 bases between them. CDR1 and CDR2 (germline): GTSNPN, SVGIG (reference sequence). The CDR3 region has the DNA TGTGCCTGGAGTTCCCCAGGCACTGAAGCTTTCTTT. This codes for CAWSSPGTEAFF.

This clone was observed a few times. V is TRBV7-8 and J is TRBJ2-3; D remains ambiguous. The germline CDR1 and CDR2 sequences are SGHVS and FQNEAQ. There are 12 residues in the CDR3. Trimming removed 6 bases at V and 1 base at J, with 5 bases between. CDR3 loop: CASRRGTDTQYF. Here the CDR3 DNA reads TGTGCCAGCAGACGAGGCACAGATACGCAGTATTTT.

This clone has just a few counts. The chain links TRBV25-1 to TRBJ2-1; TRBD2 matches at 10 bases. This CDR3 spans 15 amino acids. Per the germline V gene, CDR1 is MGHDK and CDR2 is SYGVNS. Trimming took 8 bases from V and 4 from J; bases not matched to a gene: 8. For the CDR3, the DNA is TGTGCCAGCCTTCCCCGACTAGCGGGTTACAATGAGCAGTTCTTC. This encodes CASLPRLAGYNEQFF. Looking up the rest from reference TRBV25-1 and TRBJ2-1 gives the full variable domain: EADIYQTPRYLVIGTGKKITLECSQTMGHDKMYWYQQDPGMELHLIHYSYGVNSTEKGDLSSESTVSRIRTEHFPLTLESARPSHTSQYLCASLPRLAGYNEQFFGPGTRLTVL.

This clone came up many times. The rearrangement links TRBV30 to TRBJ1-1, with 9 nucleotides matching TRBD1. There are 11 residues in the CDR3. The junction had 0 bases not matched to a gene; V was cut back by 5 bases and J by 5 bases. Germline V gene sequence: CDR1 GTSNPN, CDR2 SVGIG (reference sequence). The CDR3 loop reads CAWGQGTEAFF. The CDR3 coding sequence is TGTGCCTGGGGACAGGGGACTGAAGCTTTCTTT.